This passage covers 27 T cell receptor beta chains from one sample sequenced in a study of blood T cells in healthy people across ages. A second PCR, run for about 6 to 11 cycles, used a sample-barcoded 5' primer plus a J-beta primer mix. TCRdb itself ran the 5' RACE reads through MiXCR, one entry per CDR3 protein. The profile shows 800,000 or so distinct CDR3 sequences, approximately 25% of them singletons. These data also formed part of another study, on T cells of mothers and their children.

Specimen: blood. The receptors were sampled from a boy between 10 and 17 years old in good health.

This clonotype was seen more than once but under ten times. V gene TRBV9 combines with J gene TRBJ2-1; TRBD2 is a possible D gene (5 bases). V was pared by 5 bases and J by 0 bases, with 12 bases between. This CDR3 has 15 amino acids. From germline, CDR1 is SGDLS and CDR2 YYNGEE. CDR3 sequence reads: CASRPPGSSYNEQFF. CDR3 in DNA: TGTGCCAGCAGACCCCCGGGGAGCTCCTACAATGAGCAGTTCTTC.

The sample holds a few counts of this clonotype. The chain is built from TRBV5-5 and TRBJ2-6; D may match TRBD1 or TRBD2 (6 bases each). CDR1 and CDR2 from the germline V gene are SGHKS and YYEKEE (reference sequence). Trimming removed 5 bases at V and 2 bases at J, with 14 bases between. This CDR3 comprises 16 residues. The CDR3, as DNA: TGTGCCAGCAGTGCCGCCGGGGGCACTGGGGCCAACGTCCTGACTTTC. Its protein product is CASSAAGGTGANVLTF.

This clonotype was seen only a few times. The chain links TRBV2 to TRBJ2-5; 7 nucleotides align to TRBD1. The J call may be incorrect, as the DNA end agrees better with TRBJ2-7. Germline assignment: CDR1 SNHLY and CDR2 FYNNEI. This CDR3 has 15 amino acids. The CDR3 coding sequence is TGTGCCAGCAGTGAAGTAGGGACAGTCATTTACGAGCAGTACTTC. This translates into CASSEVGTVIYEQYF.

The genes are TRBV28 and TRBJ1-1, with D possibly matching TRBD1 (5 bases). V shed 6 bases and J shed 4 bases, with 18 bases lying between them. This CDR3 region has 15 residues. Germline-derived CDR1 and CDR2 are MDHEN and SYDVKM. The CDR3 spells CASSYSTGRVTEAFF. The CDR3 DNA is TGTGCCAGCAGCTATTCAACAGGTCGTGTCACTGAAGCTTTCTTT. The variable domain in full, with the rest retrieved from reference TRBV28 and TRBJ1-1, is DVKVTQSSRYLVKRTGEKVFLECVQDMDHENMFWYRQDPGLGLRLIYFSYDVKMKEKGDIPEGYSVSREKKERFSLILESASTNQTSMYLCASSYSTGRVTEAFFGQGTRLTVV.

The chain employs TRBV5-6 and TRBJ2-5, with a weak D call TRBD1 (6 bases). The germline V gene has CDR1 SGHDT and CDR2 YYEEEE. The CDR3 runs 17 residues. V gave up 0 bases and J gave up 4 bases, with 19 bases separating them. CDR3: CASSLGGQGHSGETQYF. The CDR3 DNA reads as TGTGCCAGCAGCTTGGGCGGGCAGGGACACTCTGGAGAGACCCAGTACTTC.

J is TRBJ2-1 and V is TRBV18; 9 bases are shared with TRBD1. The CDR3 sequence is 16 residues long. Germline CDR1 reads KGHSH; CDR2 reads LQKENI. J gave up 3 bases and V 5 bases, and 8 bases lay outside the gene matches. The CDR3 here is CASSSKQGALYNEQFF. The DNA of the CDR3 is TGTGCCAGCTCATCCAAACAGGGGGCTCTCTACAATGAGCAGTTCTTC. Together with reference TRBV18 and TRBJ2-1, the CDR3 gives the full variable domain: NAGVMQNPRHLVRRRGQEARLRCSPMKGHSHVYWYRQLPEEGLKFMVYLQKENIIDESGMPKERFSAEFPKEGPSILRIQQVVRGDSAAYFCASSSKQGALYNEQFFGPGTRLTVL.

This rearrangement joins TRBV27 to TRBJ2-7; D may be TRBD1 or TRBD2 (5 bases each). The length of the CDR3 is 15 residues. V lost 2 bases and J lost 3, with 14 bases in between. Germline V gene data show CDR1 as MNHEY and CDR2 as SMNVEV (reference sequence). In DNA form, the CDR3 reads TGTGCCAGCAGTTTAAGGTTCGGGGACCTCTACGAGCAGTACTTC. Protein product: CASSLRFGDLYEQYF.

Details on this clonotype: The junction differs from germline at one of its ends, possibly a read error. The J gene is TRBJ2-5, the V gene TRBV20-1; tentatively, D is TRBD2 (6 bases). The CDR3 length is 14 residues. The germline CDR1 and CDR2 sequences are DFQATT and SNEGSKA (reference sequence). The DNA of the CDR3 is TGCAGTGCTGCGTTGAGGACGGGAGAGGAGACCCAGTGCTTC. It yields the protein CSAALRTGEETQCF.

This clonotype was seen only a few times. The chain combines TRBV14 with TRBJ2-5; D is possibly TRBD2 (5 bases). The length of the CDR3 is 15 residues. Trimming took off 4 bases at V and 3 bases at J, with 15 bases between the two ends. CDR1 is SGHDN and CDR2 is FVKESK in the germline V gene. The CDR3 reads CASSPSVDSEETQYF. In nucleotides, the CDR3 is TGTGCCAGCAGCCCGTCCGTGGACTCAGAAGAGACCCAGTACTTC.

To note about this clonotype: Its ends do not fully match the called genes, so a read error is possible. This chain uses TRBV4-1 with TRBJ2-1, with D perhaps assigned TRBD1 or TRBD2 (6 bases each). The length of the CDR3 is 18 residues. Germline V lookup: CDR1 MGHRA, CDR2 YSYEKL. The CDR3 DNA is TGCGCCGGCAGCCAAGATTTCGGGGGCTGGGACACCTACAATGAGCAGTTCTTC. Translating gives CAGSQDFGGWDTYNEQFF.

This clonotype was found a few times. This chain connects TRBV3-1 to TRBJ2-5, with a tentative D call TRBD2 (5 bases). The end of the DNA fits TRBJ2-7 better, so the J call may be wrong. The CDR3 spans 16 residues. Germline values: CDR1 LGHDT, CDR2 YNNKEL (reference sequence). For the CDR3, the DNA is TGTGCCAGCAGCCCTCGGGAATGGGCGGAGGCCTACGAGCAGTACTTC. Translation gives CASSPREWAEAYEQYF.

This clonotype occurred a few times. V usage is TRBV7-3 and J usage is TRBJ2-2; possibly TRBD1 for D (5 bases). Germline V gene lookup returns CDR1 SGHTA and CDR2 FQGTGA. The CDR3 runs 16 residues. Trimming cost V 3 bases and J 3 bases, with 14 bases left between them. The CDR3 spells CASSFYGQRDTGELFF. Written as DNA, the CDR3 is TGTGCCAGCAGCTTCTATGGACAACGGGACACCGGGGAGCTGTTTTTT. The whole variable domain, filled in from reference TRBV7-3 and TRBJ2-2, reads GAGVSQTPSNKVTEKGKYVELRCDPISGHTALYWYRQSLGQGPEFLIYFQGTGAADDSGLPNDRFFAVRPEGSVSTLKIQRTERGDSAVYLCASSFYGQRDTGELFFGEGSRLTVL.

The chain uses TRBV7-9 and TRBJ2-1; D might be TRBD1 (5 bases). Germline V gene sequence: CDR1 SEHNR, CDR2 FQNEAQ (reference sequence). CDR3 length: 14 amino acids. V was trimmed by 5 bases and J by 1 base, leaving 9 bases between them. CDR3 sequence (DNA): TGTGCCAGCAGCGACCCAGGGTCCTACAATGAGCAGTTCTTC. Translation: CASSDPGSYNEQFF.

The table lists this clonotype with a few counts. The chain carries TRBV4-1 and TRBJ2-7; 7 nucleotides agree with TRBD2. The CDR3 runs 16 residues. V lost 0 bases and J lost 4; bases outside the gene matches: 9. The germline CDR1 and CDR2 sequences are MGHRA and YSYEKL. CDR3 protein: CASSQDRPGGFYEQYF. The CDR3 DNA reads TGCGCCAGCAGCCAAGATCGACCGGGAGGATTTTACGAGCAGTACTTC.

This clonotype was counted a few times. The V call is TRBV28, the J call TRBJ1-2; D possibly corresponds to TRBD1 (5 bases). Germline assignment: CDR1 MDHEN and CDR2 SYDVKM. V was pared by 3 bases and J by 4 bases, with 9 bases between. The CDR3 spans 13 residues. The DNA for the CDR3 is TGTGCCAGCAGTTTTGGGGGGGGCTATGGCTACACCTTC. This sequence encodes CASSFGGGYGYTF.

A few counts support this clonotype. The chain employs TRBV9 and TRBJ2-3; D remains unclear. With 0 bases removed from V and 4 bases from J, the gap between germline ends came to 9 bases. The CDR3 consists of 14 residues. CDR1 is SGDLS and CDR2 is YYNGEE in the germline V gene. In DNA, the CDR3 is TGTGCCAGCAGCGTAGCGGGTAGCTCAGATACGCAGTATTTT. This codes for CASSVAGSSDTQYF.

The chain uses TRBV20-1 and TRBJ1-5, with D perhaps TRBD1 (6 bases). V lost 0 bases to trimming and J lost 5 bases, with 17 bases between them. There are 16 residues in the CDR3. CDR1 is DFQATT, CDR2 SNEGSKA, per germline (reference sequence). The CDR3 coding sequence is TGCAGTGCTAGAGAGGGGGCAGGGGATTTCGATCAGCCCCAGCATTTT. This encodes CSAREGAGDFDQPQHF.

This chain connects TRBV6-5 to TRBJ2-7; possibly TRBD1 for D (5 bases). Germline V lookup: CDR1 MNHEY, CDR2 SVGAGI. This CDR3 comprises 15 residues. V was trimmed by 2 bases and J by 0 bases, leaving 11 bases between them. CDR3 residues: CASSYGGADSYEQYF. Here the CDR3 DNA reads TGTGCCAGCAGTTACGGTGGGGCAGACTCCTACGAGCAGTACTTC.

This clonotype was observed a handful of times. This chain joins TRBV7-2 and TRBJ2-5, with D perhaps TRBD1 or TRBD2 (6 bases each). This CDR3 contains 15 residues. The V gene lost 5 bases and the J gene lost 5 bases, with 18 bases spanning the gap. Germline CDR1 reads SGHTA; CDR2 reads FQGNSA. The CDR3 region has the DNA TGTGCCAGCAGCGAAAGAGGGGGGTGGGGGGAGACCCAGTACTTC. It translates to CASSERGGWGETQYF.

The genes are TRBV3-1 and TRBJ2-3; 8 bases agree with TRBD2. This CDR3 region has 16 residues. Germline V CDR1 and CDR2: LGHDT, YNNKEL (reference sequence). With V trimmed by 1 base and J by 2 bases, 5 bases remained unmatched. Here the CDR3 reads CASSQGVAGTTDTQYF. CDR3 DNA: TGTGCCAGCAGCCAAGGGGTAGCGGGGACCACAGATACGCAGTATTTT.

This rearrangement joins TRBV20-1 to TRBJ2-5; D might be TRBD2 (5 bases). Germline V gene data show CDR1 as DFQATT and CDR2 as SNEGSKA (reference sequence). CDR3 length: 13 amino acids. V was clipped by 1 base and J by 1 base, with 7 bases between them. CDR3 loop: CSARGESQETQYF. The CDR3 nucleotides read TGCAGTGCTAGAGGGGAGTCCCAAGAGACCCAGTACTTC.

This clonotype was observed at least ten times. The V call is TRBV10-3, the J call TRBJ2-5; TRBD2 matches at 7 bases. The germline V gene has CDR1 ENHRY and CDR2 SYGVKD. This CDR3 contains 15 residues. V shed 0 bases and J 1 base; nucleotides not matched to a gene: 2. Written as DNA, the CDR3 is TGTGCCATCAGTGAGTCCCGGACTAGCCAAGAGACCCAGTACTTC. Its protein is CAISESRTSQETQYF.

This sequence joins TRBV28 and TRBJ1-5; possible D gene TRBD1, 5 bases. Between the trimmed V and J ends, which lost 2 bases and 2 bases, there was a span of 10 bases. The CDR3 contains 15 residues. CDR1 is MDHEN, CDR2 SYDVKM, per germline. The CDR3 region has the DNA TGTGCCAGCAGTTTAATTCCGGGGGGCAATCAGCCCCAGCATTTT. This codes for CASSLIPGGNQPQHF.

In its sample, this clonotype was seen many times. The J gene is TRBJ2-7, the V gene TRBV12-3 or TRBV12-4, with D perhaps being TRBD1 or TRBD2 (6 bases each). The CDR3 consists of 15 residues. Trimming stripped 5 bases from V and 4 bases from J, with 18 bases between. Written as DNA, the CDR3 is TGTGCCAGCAGTCCCCCCGGGGGCGGAGGATACGAGCAGTACTTC. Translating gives CASSPPGGGGYEQYF.

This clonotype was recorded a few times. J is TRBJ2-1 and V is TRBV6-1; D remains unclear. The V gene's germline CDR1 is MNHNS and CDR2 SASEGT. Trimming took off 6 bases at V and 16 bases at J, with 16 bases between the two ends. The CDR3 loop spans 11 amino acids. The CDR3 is CASRRTETRFF. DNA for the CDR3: TGTGCCAGCAGGAGGACGGAGACCCGTTTCTTC.

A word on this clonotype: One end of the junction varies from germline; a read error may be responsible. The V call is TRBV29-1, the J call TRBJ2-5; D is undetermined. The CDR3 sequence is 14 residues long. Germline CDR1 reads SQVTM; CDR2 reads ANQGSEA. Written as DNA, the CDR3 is TGCAGCGTCGAACCCGGGTGGAACCAAGAGACCCAGTGCTTC. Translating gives CSVEPGWNQETQCF.

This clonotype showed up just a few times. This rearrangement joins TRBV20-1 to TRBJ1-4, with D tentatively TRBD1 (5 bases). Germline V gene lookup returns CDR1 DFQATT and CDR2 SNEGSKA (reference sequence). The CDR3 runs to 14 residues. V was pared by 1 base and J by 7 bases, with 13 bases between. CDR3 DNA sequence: TGCAGTGCTAGAGGGGGGGGTGAGGGTGAAAAACTGTTTTTT. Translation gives CSARGGGEGEKLFF.